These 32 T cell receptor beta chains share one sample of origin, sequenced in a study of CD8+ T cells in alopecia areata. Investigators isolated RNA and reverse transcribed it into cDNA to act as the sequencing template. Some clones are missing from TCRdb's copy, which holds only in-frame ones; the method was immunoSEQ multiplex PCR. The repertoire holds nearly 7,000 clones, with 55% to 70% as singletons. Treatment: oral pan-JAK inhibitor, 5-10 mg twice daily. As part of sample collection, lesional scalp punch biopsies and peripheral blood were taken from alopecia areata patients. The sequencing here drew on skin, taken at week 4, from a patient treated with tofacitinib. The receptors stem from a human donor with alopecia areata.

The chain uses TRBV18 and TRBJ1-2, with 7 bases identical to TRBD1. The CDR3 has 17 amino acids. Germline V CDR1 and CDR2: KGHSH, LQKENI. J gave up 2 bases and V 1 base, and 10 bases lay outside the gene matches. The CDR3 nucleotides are TGTGCCAGCTCACCACAATCAAAAGGACAGGAAAACTATGGCTACACCTTC. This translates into CASSPQSKGQENYGYTF.

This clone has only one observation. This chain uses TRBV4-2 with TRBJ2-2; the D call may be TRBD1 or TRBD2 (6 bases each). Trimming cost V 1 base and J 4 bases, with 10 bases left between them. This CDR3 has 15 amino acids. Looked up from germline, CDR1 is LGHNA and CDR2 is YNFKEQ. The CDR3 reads CASSQGLGGTGELFF. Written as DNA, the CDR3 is TGTGCCAGCAGCCAAGGACTAGGGGGCACCGGGGAGCTGTTTTTT.

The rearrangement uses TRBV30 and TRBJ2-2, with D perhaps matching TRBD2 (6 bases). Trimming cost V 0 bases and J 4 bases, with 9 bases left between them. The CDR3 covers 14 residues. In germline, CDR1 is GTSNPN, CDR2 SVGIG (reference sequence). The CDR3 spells CAWSVLGGTGELFF. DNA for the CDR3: TGTGCCTGGAGTGTTCTCGGGGGCACCGGGGAGCTGTTTTTT.

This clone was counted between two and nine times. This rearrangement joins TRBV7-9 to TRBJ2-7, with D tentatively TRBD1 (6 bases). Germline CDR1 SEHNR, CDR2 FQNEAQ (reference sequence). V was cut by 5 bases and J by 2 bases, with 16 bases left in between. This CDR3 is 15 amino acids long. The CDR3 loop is CASSTGLRDTYEQYF. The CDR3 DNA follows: TGTGCCAGCAGCACGGGCCTCCGGGACACCTACGAGCAGTACTTC.

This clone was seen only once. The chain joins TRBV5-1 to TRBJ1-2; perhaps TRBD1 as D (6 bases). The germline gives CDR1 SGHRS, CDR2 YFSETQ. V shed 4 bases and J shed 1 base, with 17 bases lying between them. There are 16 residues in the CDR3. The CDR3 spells CASSQGLQGLNYGYTF. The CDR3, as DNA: TGCGCCAGCAGCCAGGGTCTACAGGGACTTAACTATGGCTACACCTTC.

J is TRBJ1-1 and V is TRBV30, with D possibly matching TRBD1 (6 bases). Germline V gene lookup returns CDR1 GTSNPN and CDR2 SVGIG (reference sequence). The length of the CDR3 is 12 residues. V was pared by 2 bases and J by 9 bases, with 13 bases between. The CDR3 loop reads CAWSPSRGQAFF. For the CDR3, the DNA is TGTGCCTGGAGTCCCTCTCGGGGGCAAGCTTTCTTT.

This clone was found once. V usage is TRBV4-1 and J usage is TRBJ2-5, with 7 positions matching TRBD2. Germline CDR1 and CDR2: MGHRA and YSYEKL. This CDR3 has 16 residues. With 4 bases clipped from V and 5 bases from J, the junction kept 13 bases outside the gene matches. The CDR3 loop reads CASSRAGLVRVETQYF. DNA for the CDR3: TGCGCCAGCAGCCGAGCCGGACTAGTTAGGGTTGAGACCCAGTACTTC.

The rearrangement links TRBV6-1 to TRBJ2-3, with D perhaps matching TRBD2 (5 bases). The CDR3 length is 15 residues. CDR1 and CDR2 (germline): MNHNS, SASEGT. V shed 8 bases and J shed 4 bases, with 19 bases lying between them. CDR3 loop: CASGTLARGADTQYF. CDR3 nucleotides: TGTGCCAGCGGCACCCTAGCTCGGGGAGCAGATACGCAGTATTTT.

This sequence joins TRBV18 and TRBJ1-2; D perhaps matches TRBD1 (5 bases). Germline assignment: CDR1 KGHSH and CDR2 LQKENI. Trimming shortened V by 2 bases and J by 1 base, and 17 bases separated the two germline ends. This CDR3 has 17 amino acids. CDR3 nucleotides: TGTGCCAGCTCACCAGTCGCCAGGGCCATCTTTAACTATGGCTACACCTTC. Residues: CASSPVARAIFNYGYTF.

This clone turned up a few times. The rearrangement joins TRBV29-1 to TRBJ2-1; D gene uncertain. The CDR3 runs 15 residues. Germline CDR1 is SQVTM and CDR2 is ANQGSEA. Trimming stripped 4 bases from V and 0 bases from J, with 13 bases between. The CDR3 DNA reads TGCAGCGTTGGGCCCCTTCTGAGCTCCTACAATGAGCAGTTCTTC. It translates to CSVGPLLSSYNEQFF.

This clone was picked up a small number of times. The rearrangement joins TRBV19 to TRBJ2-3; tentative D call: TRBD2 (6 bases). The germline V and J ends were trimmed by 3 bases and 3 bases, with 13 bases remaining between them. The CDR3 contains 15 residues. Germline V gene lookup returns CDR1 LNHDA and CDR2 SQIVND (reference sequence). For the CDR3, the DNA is TGTGCCAGTAGTATGCGGGGCCCTGTTACAGATACGCAGTATTTT. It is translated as CASSMRGPVTDTQYF.

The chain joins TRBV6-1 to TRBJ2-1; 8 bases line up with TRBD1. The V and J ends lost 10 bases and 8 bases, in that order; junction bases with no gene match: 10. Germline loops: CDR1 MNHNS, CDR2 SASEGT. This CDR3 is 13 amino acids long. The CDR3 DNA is TGTGCCACGGAAAGGACAGGGCTCGATGAGCAGTTCTTC. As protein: CATERTGLDEQFF.

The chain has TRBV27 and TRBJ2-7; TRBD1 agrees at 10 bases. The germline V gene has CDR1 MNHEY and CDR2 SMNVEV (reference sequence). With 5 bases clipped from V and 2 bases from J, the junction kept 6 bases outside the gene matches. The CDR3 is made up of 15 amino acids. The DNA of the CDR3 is TGTGCCAGCAGTGCAGGGACAGGGGTAGCCTACGAGCAGTACTTC. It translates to CASSAGTGVAYEQYF.

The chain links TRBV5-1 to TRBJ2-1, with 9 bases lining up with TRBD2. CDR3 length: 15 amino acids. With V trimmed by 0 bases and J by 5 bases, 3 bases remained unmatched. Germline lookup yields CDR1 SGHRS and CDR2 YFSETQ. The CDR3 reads CASSLALAGNNEQFF. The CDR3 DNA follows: TGCGCCAGCAGCTTGGCACTAGCGGGTAACAATGAGCAGTTCTTC.

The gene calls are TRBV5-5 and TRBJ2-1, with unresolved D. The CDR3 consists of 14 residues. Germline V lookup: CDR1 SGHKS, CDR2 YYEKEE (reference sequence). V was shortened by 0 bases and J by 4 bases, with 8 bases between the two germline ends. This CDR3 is CASSLDGSYNEQFF. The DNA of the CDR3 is TGTGCCAGCAGCTTGGACGGGTCTTACAATGAGCAGTTCTTC.

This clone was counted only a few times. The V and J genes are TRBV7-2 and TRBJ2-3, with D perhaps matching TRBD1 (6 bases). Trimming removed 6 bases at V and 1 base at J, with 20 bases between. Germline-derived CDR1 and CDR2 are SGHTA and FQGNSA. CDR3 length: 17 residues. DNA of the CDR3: TGTGCCAGCAGTAAGGGATTGGGCGCAGGGGGCACAGATACGCAGTATTTT. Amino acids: CASSKGLGAGGTDTQYF.

The CDR3: CSASRQGDAFF. As DNA, the CDR3 is TGCAGTGCTAGCAGACAGGGAGACGCTTTCTTT. The chain employs TRBV20-1 and TRBJ1-1; TRBD1 matches 7 bases. Germline values: CDR1 DFQATT, CDR2 SNEGSKA (reference sequence). V gave up 3 bases and J gave up 11 bases; unmatched junction bases: 6. The CDR3 has 11 amino acids.

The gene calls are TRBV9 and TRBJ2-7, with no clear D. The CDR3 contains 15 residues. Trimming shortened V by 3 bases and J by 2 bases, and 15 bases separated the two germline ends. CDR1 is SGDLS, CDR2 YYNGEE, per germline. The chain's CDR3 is CASSAKPGRPYEQYF. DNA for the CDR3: TGTGCCAGCAGCGCTAAACCCGGCAGGCCCTACGAGCAGTACTTC. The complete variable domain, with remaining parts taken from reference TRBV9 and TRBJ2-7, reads DSGVTQTPKHLITATGQRVTLRCSPRSGDLSVYWYQQSLDQGLQFLIQYYNGEERAKGNILERFSAQQFPDLHSELNLSSLELGDSALYFCASSAKPGRPYEQYFGPGTRLTVT.

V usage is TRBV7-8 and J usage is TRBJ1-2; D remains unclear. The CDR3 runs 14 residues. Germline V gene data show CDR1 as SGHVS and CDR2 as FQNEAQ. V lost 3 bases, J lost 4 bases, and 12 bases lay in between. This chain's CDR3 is CASSLGSASYGYTF. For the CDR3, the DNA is TGTGCCAGCAGCTTGGGGAGTGCCTCCTATGGCTACACCTTC.

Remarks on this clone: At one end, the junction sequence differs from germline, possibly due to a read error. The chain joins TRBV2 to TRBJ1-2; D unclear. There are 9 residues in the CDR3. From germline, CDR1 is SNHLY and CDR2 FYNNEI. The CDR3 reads CATQTREGF. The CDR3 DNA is TGTGCCACCCAAACGAGGGAGGGCTTC.

CDR3 bases: TGTGCCAGCAGTGAATTAGGCAGATGGACCTACGAGCAGTACTTC. Encoded protein: CASSELGRWTYEQYF. The gene calls are TRBV25-1 and TRBJ2-7; no firm D call. The CDR3 contains 15 residues. Between the trimmed V and J ends, which lost 1 base and 2 bases, there was a span of 12 bases. CDR1 MGHDK and CDR2 SYGVNS come from the germline V gene.

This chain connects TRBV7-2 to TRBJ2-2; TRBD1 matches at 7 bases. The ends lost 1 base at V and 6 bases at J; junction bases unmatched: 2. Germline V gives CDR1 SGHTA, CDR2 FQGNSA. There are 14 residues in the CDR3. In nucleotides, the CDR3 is TGTGCCAGCAGCTTAGACACAGGGGCCGGGGAGCTGTTTTTT. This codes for CASSLDTGAGELFF. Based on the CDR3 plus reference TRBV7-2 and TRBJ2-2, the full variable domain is GAGVSQSPSNKVTEKGKDVELRCDPISGHTALYWYRQSLGQGLEFLIYFQGNSAPDKSGLPSDRFSAERTGGSVSTLTIQRTQQEDSAVYLCASSLDTGAGELFFGEGSRLTVL.

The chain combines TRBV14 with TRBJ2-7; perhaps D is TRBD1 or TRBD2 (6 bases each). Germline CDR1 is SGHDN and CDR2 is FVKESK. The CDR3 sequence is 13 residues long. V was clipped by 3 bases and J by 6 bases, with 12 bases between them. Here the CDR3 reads CASSHFGGGEQYF. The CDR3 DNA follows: TGTGCCAGCAGCCATTTCGGAGGGGGCGAGCAGTACTTC. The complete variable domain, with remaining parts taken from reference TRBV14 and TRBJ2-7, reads EAGVTQFPSHSVIEKGQTVTLRCDPISGHDNLYWYRRVMGKEIKFLLHFVKESKQDESGMPNNRFLAERTGGTYSTLKVQPAELEDSGVYFCASSHFGGGEQYFGPGTRLTVT.

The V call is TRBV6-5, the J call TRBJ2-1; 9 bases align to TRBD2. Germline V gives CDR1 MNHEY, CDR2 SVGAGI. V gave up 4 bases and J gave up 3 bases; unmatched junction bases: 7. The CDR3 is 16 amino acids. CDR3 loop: CASSSPWRGGYNEQFF. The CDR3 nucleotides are TGTGCCAGCAGTTCTCCCTGGCGGGGGGGCTACAATGAGCAGTTCTTC.

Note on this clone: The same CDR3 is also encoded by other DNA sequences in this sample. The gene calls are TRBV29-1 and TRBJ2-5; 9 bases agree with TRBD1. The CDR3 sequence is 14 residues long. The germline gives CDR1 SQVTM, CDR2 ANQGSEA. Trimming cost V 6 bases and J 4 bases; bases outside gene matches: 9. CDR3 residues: CSVGTGGAGETQYF. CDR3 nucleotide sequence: TGCAGCGTGGGTACAGGGGGCGCGGGAGAGACCCAGTACTTC.

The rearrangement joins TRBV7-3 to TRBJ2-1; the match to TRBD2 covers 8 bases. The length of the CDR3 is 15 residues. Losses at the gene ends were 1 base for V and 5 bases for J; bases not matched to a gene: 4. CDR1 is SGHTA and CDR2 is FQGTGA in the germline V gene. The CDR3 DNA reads TGTGCCAGCAGCTTAAACGGAGCGGGAGACAATGAGCAGTTCTTC. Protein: CASSLNGAGDNEQFF.

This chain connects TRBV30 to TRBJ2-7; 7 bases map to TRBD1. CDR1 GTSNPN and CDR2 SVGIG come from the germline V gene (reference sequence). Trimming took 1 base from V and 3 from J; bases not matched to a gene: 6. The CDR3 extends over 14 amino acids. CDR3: CAWSAGTASYEQYF. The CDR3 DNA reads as TGTGCCTGGAGTGCCGGGACAGCGAGCTACGAGCAGTACTTC.

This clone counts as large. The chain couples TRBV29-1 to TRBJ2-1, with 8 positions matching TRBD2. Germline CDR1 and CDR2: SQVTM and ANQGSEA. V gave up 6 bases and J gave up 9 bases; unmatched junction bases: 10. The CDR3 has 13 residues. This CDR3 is CSVRTGLVIEQFF. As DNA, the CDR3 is TGCAGCGTGCGTACGGGACTAGTTATTGAGCAGTTCTTC.

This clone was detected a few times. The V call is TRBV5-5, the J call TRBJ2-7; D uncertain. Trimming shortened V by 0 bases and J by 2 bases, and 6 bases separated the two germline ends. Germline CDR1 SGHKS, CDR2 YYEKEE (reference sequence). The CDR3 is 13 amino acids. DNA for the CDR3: TGTGCCAGCAGCTTGGGGCTGACCTACGAGCAGTACTTC. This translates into CASSLGLTYEQYF.

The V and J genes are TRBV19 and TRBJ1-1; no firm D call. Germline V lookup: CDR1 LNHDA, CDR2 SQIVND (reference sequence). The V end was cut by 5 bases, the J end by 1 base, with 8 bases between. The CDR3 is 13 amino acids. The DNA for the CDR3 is TGTGCCAGTAGTCTGGGGAGGAACACTGAAGCTTTCTTT. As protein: CASSLGRNTEAFF.

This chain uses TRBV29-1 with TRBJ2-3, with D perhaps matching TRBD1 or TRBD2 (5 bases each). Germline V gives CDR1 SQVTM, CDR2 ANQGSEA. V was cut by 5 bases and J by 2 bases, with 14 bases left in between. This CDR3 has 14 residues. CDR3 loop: CSVLRGAHTDTQYF. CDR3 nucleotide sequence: TGCAGCGTTCTGAGGGGAGCCCACACAGATACGCAGTATTTT.

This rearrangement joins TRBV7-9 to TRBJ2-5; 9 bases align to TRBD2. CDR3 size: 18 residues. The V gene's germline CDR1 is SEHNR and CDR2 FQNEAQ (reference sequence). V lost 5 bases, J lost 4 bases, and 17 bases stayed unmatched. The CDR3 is CASSLGEVSGGRGETQYF. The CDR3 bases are TGTGCCAGCAGCCTCGGTGAAGTTAGCGGGGGTAGGGGAGAGACCCAGTACTTC.